One sample yielded the 10 T cell receptor beta chains listed below, sequenced in a study of blood T cell repertoires in COVID-19. Sequencing was performed with immunoSEQ multiplex PCR; in TCRdb, only in-frame clones are kept and a portion is missing. The sample contains about 120,000 clones, 85% to 90% of which appear only once. The source material was peripheral blood. The source is a woman aged 80 or older with acute or convalescent COVID-19.

The genes are TRBV7-2 and TRBJ2-5, with 10 bases lining up with TRBD1. The V segment lost 6 bases and the J segment 3 bases; nucleotides outside the gene matches: 7. The CDR3 contains 15 residues. The germline V gene encodes CDR1 SGHTA and CDR2 FQGNSA. CDR3 nucleotide sequence: TGTGCCAGCAGTTACGCCGGGACAGGGGAAGAGACCCAGTACTTC. This translates into CASSYAGTGEETQYF. The complete variable domain, with remaining parts taken from reference TRBV7-2 and TRBJ2-5, reads GAGVSQSPSNKVTEKGKDVELRCDPISGHTALYWYRQSLGQGLEFLIYFQGNSAPDKSGLPSDRFSAERTGGSVSTLTIQRTQQEDSAVYLCASSYAGTGEETQYFGPGTRLLVL.

This sequence joins TRBV3-1 (or the pseudogene TRBV3-2) and TRBJ2-5; 11 nucleotides match TRBD2. The germline V gene encodes CDR1 LGHDT and CDR2 YNNKEL (reference sequence). Trimming at V came to 2 bases and at J to 5 bases, leaving 13 bases not matched to a gene. CDR3 size: 18 residues. The CDR3, as DNA: TGTGCCAGCAGCCAACTACGCCTAAGACTAGCGGGGTTGGAGACCCAGTACTTC. Its protein product is CASSQLRLRLAGLETQYF.

The chain employs TRBV4-1 and TRBJ1-5; no clear D. The CDR3 is made up of 18 amino acids. Germline CDR1 reads MGHRA; CDR2 reads YSYEKL. V lost 1 base and J lost 1, with 17 bases in between. The CDR3 protein is CASSQVDLEIRSNQPQHF. As DNA, the CDR3 is TGCGCCAGCAGCCAAGTCGATTTGGAGATTAGAAGCAATCAGCCCCAGCATTTT.

This clone is a singleton in its sample. The chain carries TRBV6-6 and TRBJ1-3; unclear D gene. The CDR3 has 12 amino acids. V was cut by 6 bases and J by 4 bases, with 7 bases left in between. Germline CDR1 and CDR2: MNHNY and SVGAGI (reference sequence). CDR3 nucleotide sequence: TGTGCCAGCAGGGCACAGGGAAACACCATATATTTT. It is translated as CASRAQGNTIYF.

The chain employs TRBV7-8 and TRBJ1-1; the D gene is possibly TRBD1 (5 bases). Germline CDR1 reads SGHVS; CDR2 reads FQNEAQ. CDR3 size: 13 residues. V lost 2 bases to trimming and J lost 4 bases, with 8 bases between them. The CDR3 is CASSLYQGTEAFF. CDR3 coding DNA: TGTGCCAGCAGCTTATACCAGGGCACTGAAGCTTTCTTT.

The V call is TRBV7-3, the J call TRBJ2-2; D not certain. CDR1 and CDR2 (germline): SGHTA, FQGTGA. The germline V and J ends were trimmed by 2 bases and 7 bases, with 11 bases remaining between them. CDR3 size: 14 residues. The CDR3 sequence is CASSLSATGGELFF. The CDR3 nucleotides are TGTGCCAGCAGCTTATCCGCCACGGGCGGGGAGCTGTTTTTT. The variable domain in full, completed from reference TRBV7-3 and TRBJ2-2, reads GAGVSQTPSNKVTEKGKYVELRCDPISGHTALYWYRQSLGQGPEFLIYFQGTGAADDSGLPNDRFFAVRPEGSVSTLKIQRTERGDSAVYLCASSLSATGGELFFGEGSRLTVL.

The rearrangement links TRBV5-1 to TRBJ2-2; a weak D match, TRBD1 (5 bases). The CDR3 length is 18 residues. Deletions cut 2 bases from V and 0 bases from J, with 17 bases between. Germline assignment: CDR1 SGHRS and CDR2 YFSETQ. The CDR3 is CASSFAPQGFTNTGELFF. Here the CDR3 DNA reads TGCGCCAGCAGCTTCGCCCCGCAGGGTTTCACGAACACCGGGGAGCTGTTTTTT.

The V and J genes are TRBV2 and TRBJ1-2; 7 nucleotides agree with TRBD1. This CDR3 spans 13 amino acids. The V and J ends lost 11 bases and 5 bases, in that order; junction bases with no gene match: 11. Germline CDR1 SNHLY, CDR2 FYNNEI. The CDR3: CAGTGTVLYGYTF. The CDR3 DNA follows: TGTGCCGGCACCGGGACAGTCCTTTATGGCTACACCTTC.

The rearrangement links TRBV10-3 to TRBJ1-2, with 7 positions matching TRBD1. Unmatched junction bases numbered 0, after V lost 2 bases and J lost 3 bases. Germline CDR1 is ENHRY and CDR2 is SYGVKD. The CDR3 runs 13 residues. Here the CDR3 DNA reads TGTGCCATCAGTGAGGGGACAGACTATGGCTACACCTTC. Translation: CAISEGTDYGYTF.

This clone was seen a handful of times. The rearrangement uses TRBV11-1 and TRBJ1-3; D unresolved. Germline CDR1 reads SGHAT; CDR2 reads FQDESV (reference sequence). CDR3 size: 15 residues. V was trimmed by 6 bases and J by 0 bases, leaving 12 bases between them. CDR3 sequence reads: CASSQRWSSGNTIYF. Here the CDR3 DNA reads TGTGCCAGCAGTCAACGGTGGAGCTCTGGAAACACCATATATTTT.